The text below deals with one T cell receptor (beta chain). Trimming cost V 1 base and J 5 bases, with 18 bases left between them. Germline lookup yields CDR1 MNHEY and CDR2 SVGAGI. This CDR3 region has 16 residues. The sample is drawn from a study of blood T cell repertoires in COVID-19. Turning to the study itself: Acute-phase and convalescent COVID-19 samples originated in the United States, Italy and Spain. T cells, B-cell-depleted T cells, or PBMCs provided the cDNA or gDNA that served as material.

The authors' processing: Nucleated cell counts were estimated from reference gene primer amplification. Here immunoSEQ multiplex PCR was the method, and the copy in TCRdb shows in-frame clones only, minus some. The DNA gave D and trimming, while V, J and clone size come from that table. The sample holds about 29,000 clones, under 80% seen once. The receptor's source is a woman aged 70-85 years with active or convalescent COVID-19. The sample was peripheral blood. The chain carries TRBV6-5 and TRBJ2-7; TRBD2 is a possible D gene (6 bases). DNA for the CDR3: TGTGCCAGCAGTTACTGGCGCGGGGCCCTGATGGACGAGCAGTACTTC. Encoded protein: CASSYWRGALMDEQYF.